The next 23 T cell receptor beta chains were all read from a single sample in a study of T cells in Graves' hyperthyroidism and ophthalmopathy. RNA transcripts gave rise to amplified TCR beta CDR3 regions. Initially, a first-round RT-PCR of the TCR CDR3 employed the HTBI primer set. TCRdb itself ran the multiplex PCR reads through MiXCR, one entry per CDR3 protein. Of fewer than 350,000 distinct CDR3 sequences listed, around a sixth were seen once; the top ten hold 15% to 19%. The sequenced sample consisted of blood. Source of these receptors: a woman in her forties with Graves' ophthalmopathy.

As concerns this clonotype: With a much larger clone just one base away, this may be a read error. Written as DNA, the CDR3 is TGTGCCAGTCGACGGAGGGGAGGGGAAAACATTCAGTACTTC. It encodes CASRRRGGENIQYF. V usage is TRBV12-3 or TRBV12-4 and J usage is TRBJ2-4; TRBD2 agrees at 7 bases. J gave up 5 bases and V 9 bases, and 10 bases lay outside the gene matches. This CDR3 is built from 14 residues.

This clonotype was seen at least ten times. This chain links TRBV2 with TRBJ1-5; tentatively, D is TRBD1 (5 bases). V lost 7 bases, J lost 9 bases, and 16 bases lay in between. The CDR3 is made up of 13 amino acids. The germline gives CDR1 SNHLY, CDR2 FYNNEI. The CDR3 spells CASTGTGVGPQHF. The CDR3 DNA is TGTGCCAGCACCGGGACGGGTGTGGGGCCCCAGCATTTT.

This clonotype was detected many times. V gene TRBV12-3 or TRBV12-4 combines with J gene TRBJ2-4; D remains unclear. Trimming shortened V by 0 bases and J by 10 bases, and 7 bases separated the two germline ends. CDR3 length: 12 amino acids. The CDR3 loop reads CASSLALSIQYF. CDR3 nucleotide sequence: TGTGCCAGCAGTTTAGCGCTGAGTATTCAGTACTTC.

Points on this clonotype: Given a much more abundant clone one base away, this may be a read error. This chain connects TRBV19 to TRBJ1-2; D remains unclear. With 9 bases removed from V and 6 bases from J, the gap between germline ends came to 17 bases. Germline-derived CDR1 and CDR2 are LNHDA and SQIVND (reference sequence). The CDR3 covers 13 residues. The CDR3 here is CASQEGQNHGYTF. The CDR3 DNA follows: TGTGCCAGCCAAGAAGGCCAAAACCATGGCTACACCTTC. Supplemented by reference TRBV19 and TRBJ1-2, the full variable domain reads DGGITQSPKYLFRKEGQNVTLSCEQNLNHDAMYWYRQDPGQGLRLIYYSQIVNDFQKGDIAEGYSVSREKKESFPLTVTSAQKNPTAFYLCASQEGQNHGYTFGSGTRLTVV.

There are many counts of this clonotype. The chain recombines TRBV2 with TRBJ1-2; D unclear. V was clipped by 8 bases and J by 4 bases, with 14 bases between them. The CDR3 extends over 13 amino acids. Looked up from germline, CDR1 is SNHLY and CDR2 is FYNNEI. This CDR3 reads CASQREDTYGYTF. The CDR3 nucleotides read TGTGCCAGCCAGAGGGAAGACACCTATGGCTACACCTTC.

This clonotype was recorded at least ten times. CDR3 nucleotides: TGTGCCAGCAGCGTTTTTGCTAGCGCCCAAGAGACCCAGTACTTC. Encoded protein: CASSVFASAQETQYF. The chain carries TRBV9 and TRBJ2-5, with D tentatively TRBD2 (6 bases). Trimming pared 2 bases from V and 1 base from J, leaving 12 bases between. The CDR3 sequence is 15 residues long. The V gene's germline CDR1 is SGDLS and CDR2 YYNGEE.

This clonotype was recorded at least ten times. The CDR3 nucleotides read TGTGCCAGCAGTTACCCTACAGGGATGGGCACTGAAGCTTTCTTT. It codes for CASSYPTGMGTEAFF. The chain uses TRBV6-5 and TRBJ1-1, with TRBD1 as a possible D gene (6 bases). CDR3 size: 15 residues. The V gene lost 2 bases and the J gene lost 4 bases, with 14 bases spanning the gap. CDR1 is MNHEY and CDR2 is SVGAGI in the germline V gene.

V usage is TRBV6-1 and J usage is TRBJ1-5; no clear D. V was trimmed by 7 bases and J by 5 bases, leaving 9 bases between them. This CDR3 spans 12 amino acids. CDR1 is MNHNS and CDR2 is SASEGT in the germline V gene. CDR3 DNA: TGTGCCAGCATCGGTTGGGATCAGCCCCAGCATTTT. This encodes CASIGWDQPQHF.

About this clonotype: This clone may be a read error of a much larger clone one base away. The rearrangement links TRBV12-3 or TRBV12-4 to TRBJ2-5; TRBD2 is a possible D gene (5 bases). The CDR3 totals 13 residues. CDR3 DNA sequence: TGTGCCAGGAGTTTCGAGCGGTTAGAGACCCAGTACTTC. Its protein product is CARSFERLETQYF.

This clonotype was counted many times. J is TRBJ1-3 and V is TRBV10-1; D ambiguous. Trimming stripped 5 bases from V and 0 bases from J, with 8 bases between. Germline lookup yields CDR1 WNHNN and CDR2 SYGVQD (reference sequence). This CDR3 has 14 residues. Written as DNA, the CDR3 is TGCGCCAGCAGTCCATCGGGCTCTGGAAACACCATATATTTT. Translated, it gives CASSPSGSGNTIYF.

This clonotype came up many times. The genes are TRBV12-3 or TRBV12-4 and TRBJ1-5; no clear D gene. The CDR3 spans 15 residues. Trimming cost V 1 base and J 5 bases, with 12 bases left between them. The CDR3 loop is CASSLDPGPHQPQHF. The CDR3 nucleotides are TGTGCCAGCAGTTTAGATCCCGGGCCCCATCAGCCCCAGCATTTT.

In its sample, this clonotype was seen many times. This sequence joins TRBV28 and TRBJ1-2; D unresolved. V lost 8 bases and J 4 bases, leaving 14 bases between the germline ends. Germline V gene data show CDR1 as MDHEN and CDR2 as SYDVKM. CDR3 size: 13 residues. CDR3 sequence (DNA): TGTGCCAGCCAACCGGACGGGTCCTATGGCTACACCTTC. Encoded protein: CASQPDGSYGYTF.

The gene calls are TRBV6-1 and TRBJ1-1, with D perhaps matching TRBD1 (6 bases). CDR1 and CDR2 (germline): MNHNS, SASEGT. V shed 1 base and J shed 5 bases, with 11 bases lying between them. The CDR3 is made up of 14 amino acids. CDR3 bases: TGTGCCAGCAGTGAAGGGGGGCAGATGACTGAAGCTTTCTTT. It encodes CASSEGGQMTEAFF.

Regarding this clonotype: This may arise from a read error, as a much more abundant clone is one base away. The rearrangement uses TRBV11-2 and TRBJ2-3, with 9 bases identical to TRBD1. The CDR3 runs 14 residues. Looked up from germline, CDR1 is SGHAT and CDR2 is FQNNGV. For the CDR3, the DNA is TGTGTCAGCAGCTTAGATGGGGACAGGGCCACGCAGTATTTT. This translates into CVSSLDGDRATQYF.

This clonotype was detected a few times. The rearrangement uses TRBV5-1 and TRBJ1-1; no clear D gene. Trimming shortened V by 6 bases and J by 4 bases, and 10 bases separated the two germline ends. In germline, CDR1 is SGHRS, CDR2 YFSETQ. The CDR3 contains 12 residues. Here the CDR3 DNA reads TGCGCCAGCAAGGGAGGGATCACTGAAGCTTTCTTT. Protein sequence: CASKGGITEAFF.

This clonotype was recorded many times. CDR3 sequence (DNA): TGTGCCACCAGCAGAGATCGGGGTTCCGAGCAGTACTTC. Translated: CATSRDRGSEQYF. The chain links TRBV15 to TRBJ2-7, with D perhaps TRBD2 (5 bases). Germline lookup yields CDR1 LNHNV and CDR2 YYDKDF (reference sequence). Trimming shortened V by 0 bases and J by 6 bases, and 9 bases separated the two germline ends. This CDR3 has 13 residues.

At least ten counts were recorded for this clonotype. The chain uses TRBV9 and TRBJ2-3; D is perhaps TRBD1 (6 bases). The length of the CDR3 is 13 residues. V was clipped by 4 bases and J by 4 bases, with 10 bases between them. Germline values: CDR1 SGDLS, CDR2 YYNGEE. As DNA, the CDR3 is TGTGCCAGCAGCCCAGGACAGTCAGATACGCAGTATTTT. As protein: CASSPGQSDTQYF.

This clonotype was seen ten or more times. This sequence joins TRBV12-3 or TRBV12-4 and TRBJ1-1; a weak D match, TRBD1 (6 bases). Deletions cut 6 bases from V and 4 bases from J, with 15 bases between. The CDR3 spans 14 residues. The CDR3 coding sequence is TGTGCCAGCAGATATTCGGGACACCTCACTGAAGCTTTCTTT. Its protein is CASRYSGHLTEAFF.

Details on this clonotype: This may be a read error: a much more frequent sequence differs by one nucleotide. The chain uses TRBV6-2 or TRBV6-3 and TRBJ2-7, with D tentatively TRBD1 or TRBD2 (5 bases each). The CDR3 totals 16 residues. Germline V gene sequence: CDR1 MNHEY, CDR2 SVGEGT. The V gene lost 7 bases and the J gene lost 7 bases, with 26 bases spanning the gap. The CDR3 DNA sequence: TGTGCCAGCACCCCACACCGGGACCTATACTTTATTGAGCAGTACTTC. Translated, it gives CASTPHRDLYFIEQYF.

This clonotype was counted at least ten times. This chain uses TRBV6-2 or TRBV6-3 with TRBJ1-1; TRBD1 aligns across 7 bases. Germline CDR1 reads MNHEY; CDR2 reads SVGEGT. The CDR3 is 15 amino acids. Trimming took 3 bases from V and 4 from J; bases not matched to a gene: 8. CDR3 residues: CASSYLQGVITEAFF. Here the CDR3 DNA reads TGTGCCAGCAGTTATCTTCAGGGGGTAATCACTGAAGCTTTCTTT.

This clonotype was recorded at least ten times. CDR3 in DNA: TGCGCCAGCAGCTCAATTGGGGACAGGGTCGAAGCTTTCTTT. It yields the protein CASSSIGDRVEAFF. This rearrangement joins TRBV5-1 to TRBJ1-1; 9 bases map to TRBD1. The germline V gene encodes CDR1 SGHRS and CDR2 YFSETQ. V lost 3 bases, J lost 8 bases, and 8 bases stayed unmatched. CDR3 size: 14 residues.

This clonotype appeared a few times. CDR3 protein: CASSEVGRANSYEQYF. The CDR3 DNA is TGTGCCAGCAGTGAAGTCGGGCGGGCGAACTCCTACGAGCAGTACTTC. The chain employs TRBV6-1 and TRBJ2-7; a possible D gene is TRBD2 (5 bases). The germline V gene encodes CDR1 MNHNS and CDR2 SASEGT. CDR3 length: 16 amino acids. The V end was cut by 1 base, the J end by 0 bases, with 13 bases between.

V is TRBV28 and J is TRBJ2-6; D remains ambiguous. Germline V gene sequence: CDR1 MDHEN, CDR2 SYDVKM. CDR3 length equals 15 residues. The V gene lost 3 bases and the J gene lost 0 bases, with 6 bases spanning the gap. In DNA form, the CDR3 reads TGTGCCAGCAGTTTCCTCCCCTCTGGGGCCAACGTCCTGACTTTC. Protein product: CASSFLPSGANVLTF.